This T cell receptor beta chain was recorded in a study of T cell responses to AZD1222 COVID-19 vaccine. Whole-study results and caveats: There were vaccine-associated CD4 TCRs across spike, dominant at 160-218 and 743-854. It was only a handful of AZD1222 recipients who were seropositive at baseline. The donors showed a predominance of white British ancestry and of females, with possible underestimation of clonal diversity.

Second doses were pooled across both intervals (about 4 or about 12 weeks). Deletions cut 4 bases from V and 12 bases from J, with 13 bases between. The CDR3 runs to 11 residues. Germline loops: CDR1 LNHDA, CDR2 SQIVND (reference sequence). Assay used: immunoSEQ multiplex PCR; TCRdb lists only in-frame clones, some missing. Of around 110,000 clones listed, less than 95% are singletons. This clone was counted a single time. The target antigen is unknown. This TCR was sampled from an adult who received the AZD1222 COVID-19 vaccine. The input for sequencing was peripheral blood, taken 28 days after the second AZD1222 dose. The chain links TRBV19 to TRBJ2-7; D gene unclear. DNA for the CDR3: TGTGCCAGTAGTACCCAAACAAATCGGTACTTC. Encoded protein: CASSTQTNRYF.